This paragraph covers one T cell receptor (beta chain) sequence. The antigen remains undetermined. The sample comes from a study of blood T cells in healthy people across ages. Study-wide findings and caveats: The CMV status of each donor remained undetermined, and this could have confounded shifts in expanded clonotypes.

Next came a second PCR, run for about 7 to 12 cycles, which used a sample-barcoded 5' primer along with a J-beta primer mix. TCRdb ran MiXCR on the 5' RACE reads and lists one entry per CDR3 protein. Of roughly 730,000 distinct CDR3 sequences listed, roughly three fifths are singletons. Total RNA, at least 5 micrograms per sample, was extracted from PBMCs. CDR3 length: 15 residues. The germline V gene has CDR1 WSHSY and CDR2 SAAADI. V was pared by 3 bases and J by 14 bases, with 15 bases of the junction left unmatched. The TCR comes from a man in his forties in good health. This chain joins TRBV10-2 and TRBJ2-1, with 8 nucleotides matching TRBD2. The sample was blood. In DNA form, the CDR3 reads TGCGCCAGCAGTGATACGGGAGGGCCCGTAATCTATGAGTTCTTC. Its protein product is CASSDTGGPVIYEFF.